Each of the 2 T cell receptor beta chains below was sequenced from the same sample in a study of patients and donors after allogeneic stem cell transplantation. MiXCR was run by TCRdb on the RT-PCR reads, yielding one entry per CDR3 protein. The profile covers about 110,000 distinct CDR3 sequences, with approximately 40% appearing a single time and roughly 30% taken by the ten largest. The sample was blood, either unsorted or a sorted T cell fraction (not recorded which). Source of these receptors: a human donor who was either an allogeneic HSCT recipient or a stem cell or donor lymphocyte infusion donor (not recorded which). It is not recorded whose cells these are; they may come from a transplant donor.

At least ten counts were recorded for this clonotype. The chain links TRBV20-1 to TRBJ1-1; maybe TRBD1 (5 bases). Per germline, CDR1 DFQATT and CDR2 SNEGSKA (reference sequence). The CDR3 is 12 amino acids. Between the trimmed V and J ends, which lost 6 bases and 1 base, there was a span of 9 bases. As DNA, the CDR3 is TGCAGTGCCCGTGGGGGGAACACTGAAGCTTTCTTT. Translation gives CSARGGNTEAFF.

This clonotype was observed a few times. CDR3 in amino acids: CASRILTGVYGYTF. The CDR3 region has the DNA TGCGCCAGCCGCATCCTGACAGGCGTCTATGGCTACACCTTC. The J gene is TRBJ1-2, the V gene TRBV5-1, with a tentative D call TRBD1 (6 bases). The CDR3 is 14 amino acids. The V end lost 7 bases, the J end lost 4 bases, and 17 bases lay between the germline ends. Germline V lookup: CDR1 SGHRS, CDR2 YFSETQ.